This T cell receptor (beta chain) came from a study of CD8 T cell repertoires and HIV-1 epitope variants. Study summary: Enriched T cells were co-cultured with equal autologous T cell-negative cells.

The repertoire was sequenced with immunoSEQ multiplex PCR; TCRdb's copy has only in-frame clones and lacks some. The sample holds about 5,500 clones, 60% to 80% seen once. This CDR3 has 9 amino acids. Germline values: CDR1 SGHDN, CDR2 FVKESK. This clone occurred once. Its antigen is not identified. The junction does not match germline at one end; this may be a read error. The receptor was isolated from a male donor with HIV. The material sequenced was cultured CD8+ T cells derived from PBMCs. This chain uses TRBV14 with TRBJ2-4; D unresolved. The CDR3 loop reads CASIRATGF. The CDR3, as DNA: TGTGCCAGCATCCGGGCCACGGGCTTC.